The clone carrying this T cell receptor beta chain was counted between two and nine times. The antigen is undetermined. This sample was included in a study of T cells in Graves' hyperthyroidism and ophthalmopathy. Study results and limitations: Most clonotypes expanded in the thyroid (above 0.001) were also present in blood.

From RNA transcripts, TCR beta CDR3 regions were amplified. During a first-round RT-PCR of the TCR CDR3, the HTBI primer set was used. TCRdb re-called the multiplex PCR reads with MiXCR, one entry per CDR3 protein. The sample holds around 300,000 distinct CDR3 sequences, 20% to 25% seen once. Patients showing uncontrolled infection, other autoimmune disease, pregnancy or lactation were ineligible. Together with thyroid ultrasound, orbital computed tomography, serum thyroxine and TRAb, clinical symptoms were used for diagnoses. CDR3 length equals 12 residues. The V end was cut by 6 bases, the J end by 9 bases, with 17 bases between. CDR1 and CDR2 (germline): DFQATT, SNEGSKA (reference sequence).

The gene calls are TRBV20-1 and TRBJ1-1, with D possibly being TRBD1 (5 bases). Sequenced input: blood. The TCR was taken from a young man with Graves' ophthalmopathy. CDR3 sequence: CSALTGAGKAFF. CDR3 DNA: TGCAGTGCCCTGACCGGGGCAGGGAAAGCTTTCTTT.